Below are 21 T cell receptor beta chains sequenced from a single sample in a study of blood T cell repertoires in COVID-19. Repertoires were generated with immunoSEQ multiplex PCR, while TCRdb's copy carries only in-frame clones and drops some. The sample holds about 130,000 clones; approximately 85% are singletons and the top ten take just over 6.5%. Material for sequencing was peripheral blood. These receptors all come from a man at least 80 years old with active or convalescent COVID-19.

The chain combines TRBV27 with TRBJ2-2; TRBD1 might be the D (6 bases). Trimming shortened V by 5 bases and J by 3 bases, and 10 bases separated the two germline ends. Per germline, CDR1 MNHEY and CDR2 SMNVEV (reference sequence). The CDR3 loop spans 14 amino acids. For the CDR3, the DNA is TGTGCCAGCAGTCTATACAGGGACACCGGGGAGCTGTTTTTT. Its translation is CASSLYRDTGELFF.

The chain joins TRBV7-2 to TRBJ2-3; 9 bases are a match to TRBD2. The J segment lost 2 bases and the V segment lost 4 bases, leaving 13 bases of the junction unmatched. This CDR3 region has 18 residues. Germline V lookup: CDR1 SGHTA, CDR2 FQGNSA. The CDR3 DNA sequence: TGTGCCAGCAGCTCCCAGGTGGGGCGGGGGGGTCTCACAGATACGCAGTATTTT. Translation: CASSSQVGRGGLTDTQYF.

The V call is TRBV5-1, the J call TRBJ2-1, with TRBD1 matching 9 bases. This CDR3 has 16 amino acids. CDR1 SGHRS and CDR2 YFSETQ come from the germline V gene. V trimming: 4 bases; J trimming: 5 bases; junction bases outside the gene matches: 10. The CDR3 sequence is CASSRLTTGGDNEQFF. Written as DNA, the CDR3 is TGCGCCAGCAGCAGGCTCACGACAGGGGGGGACAATGAGCAGTTCTTC.

V gene TRBV7-3 combines with J gene TRBJ1-1; no definite D call. Trimming cost V 5 bases and J 8 bases, with 12 bases left between them. CDR1 and CDR2 from the germline V gene are SGHTA and FQGTGA. The CDR3 has 12 amino acids. The CDR3 DNA reads TGTGCCAGCAGCCAACTCGGCGGGGAAGCTTTCTTT. Its protein product is CASSQLGGEAFF.

V and J are TRBV5-1 and TRBJ1-4; TRBD1 agrees at 8 bases. The CDR3 extends over 16 amino acids. The J segment lost 3 bases and the V segment lost 1 base, leaving 5 bases of the junction unmatched. Germline CDR1 is SGHRS and CDR2 is YFSETQ. The CDR3 protein is CASSLFSTGANEKLFF. The CDR3 coding sequence is TGCGCCAGCAGCTTGTTCTCGACAGGGGCTAATGAAAAACTGTTTTTT.

The chain couples TRBV3-1 (or the pseudogene TRBV3-2) to TRBJ1-3; no reliable D call. Trimming left V 4 bases short and J 3 bases short, with 10 bases between. The CDR3 is 14 residues long. Germline assignment: CDR1 LGHDT and CDR2 YNNKEL (reference sequence). The CDR3 DNA reads TGTGCCAGCAGCCGATCCTTCGGTGGAAACACCATATATTTT. Encoded protein: CASSRSFGGNTIYF.

Only one count was recorded for this clone. The chain uses TRBV14 and TRBJ1-1; the D gene is possibly TRBD1 (5 bases). Trimming removed 0 bases at V and 4 bases at J, with 15 bases between. This CDR3 is built from 16 residues. Germline CDR1 SGHDN, CDR2 FVKESK. The CDR3 bases are TGTGCCAGCAGCCAAGACATCGGGGGAGGGAGCACTGAAGCTTTCTTT. Protein: CASSQDIGGGSTEAFF.

A remark on this clone: The junction departs from the called germline gene at one end, perhaps through a read error. CDR3 amino acids: CSVETPDRLGSTIYF. The CDR3, as DNA: TGCAGCGTTGAAACCCCGGACAGGTTAGGAAGCACCATATATTTT. V and J are TRBV29-1 and TRBJ1-3; 7 bases agree with TRBD1. Germline lookup yields CDR1 SQVTM and CDR2 ANQGSEA. The length of the CDR3 is 15 residues.

This chain connects TRBV27 to TRBJ2-3; 8 bases agree with TRBD1. Unmatched junction bases numbered 10, after V lost 0 bases and J lost 2 bases. CDR1 and CDR2 from the germline V gene are MNHEY and SMNVEV (reference sequence). This CDR3 spans 18 amino acids. The CDR3 nucleotides read TGTGCCAGCAGTTTATCAAGGGTGGGGACAGGCTACACAGATACGCAGTATTTT. The encoded protein is CASSLSRVGTGYTDTQYF.

J is TRBJ2-2 and V is TRBV30; D perhaps matches TRBD1 (5 bases). V was pared by 2 bases and J by 0 bases, with 7 bases between. Germline loops: CDR1 GTSNPN, CDR2 SVGIG (reference sequence). The CDR3 has 14 residues. Here the CDR3 reads CAWSMGPNTGELFF. The CDR3 nucleotides read TGTGCCTGGAGTATGGGGCCGAACACCGGGGAGCTGTTTTTT.

Comment on this clone: At the DNA level, this CDR3 is encoded by other sequences in the same sample as well. V is TRBV3-1 (or the pseudogene TRBV3-2) and J is TRBJ1-2, with 7 bases identical to TRBD1. Trimming removed 4 bases from V and 5 bases from J; junction bases left unmatched: 4. The CDR3 loop spans 13 amino acids. Germline CDR1 and CDR2: LGHDT and YNNKEL (reference sequence). Here the CDR3 DNA reads TGTGCCAGCAGCCCCGGGACAGCTTATGGCTACACCTTC. Translating gives CASSPGTAYGYTF.

The V call is TRBV27, the J call TRBJ1-6; 9 positions match TRBD1. The CDR3 is 17 residues long. CDR1 is MNHEY and CDR2 is SMNVEV in the germline V gene (reference sequence). V gave up 7 bases and J gave up 5 bases; unmatched junction bases: 12. As DNA, the CDR3 is TGTGCCAGCACTGCGGTCCCGGGACAGGGCCATAATTCACCCCTCCACTTT. This codes for CASTAVPGQGHNSPLHF.

This clone came up once. This rearrangement joins TRBV10-3 to TRBJ2-7, with 8 bases matching TRBD2. Germline CDR1 and CDR2: ENHRY and SYGVKD. The CDR3 has 15 residues. V dropped 3 bases and J dropped 5; count of bases not matched to a gene: 9. The CDR3 DNA is TGTGCCATCAGTGATTTGGGACTAGGTGTCCACGAGCAGTACTTC. Translating gives CAISDLGLGVHEQYF.

The gene calls are TRBV28 and TRBJ2-7; D is possibly TRBD1 (5 bases). This CDR3 region has 14 residues. The V end was cut by 6 bases, the J end by 2 bases, with 14 bases between. Germline CDR1 and CDR2: MDHEN and SYDVKM. The CDR3 DNA reads TGTGCCAGCAGACTCCGCGACAGTGCCTACGAGCAGTACTTC. Its translation: CASRLRDSAYEQYF.

The V gene is TRBV15, the J gene TRBJ1-2; possibly TRBD1 for D (5 bases). CDR1 is LNHNV, CDR2 YYDKDF, per germline (reference sequence). Trimming left V 1 base short and J 7 bases short, with 13 bases between. This CDR3 is 14 amino acids long. The CDR3 here is CATSRATIQGGYTF. CDR3 DNA: TGTGCCACCAGCAGAGCAACAATTCAGGGTGGCTACACCTTC.

This clone came up once. This chain connects TRBV9 to TRBJ1-1; 11 bases line up with TRBD1. The CDR3 covers 15 residues. From germline, CDR1 is SGDLS and CDR2 YYNGEE. V was pared by 2 bases and J by 6 bases, with 6 bases of the junction left unmatched. This CDR3 is CASSVGQGAPAEAFF. CDR3 bases: TGTGCCAGCAGCGTCGGACAGGGGGCGCCAGCTGAAGCTTTCTTT.

This chain joins TRBV7-2 and TRBJ1-4; D not resolved. Germline CDR1 reads SGHTA; CDR2 reads FQGNSA. V was pared by 1 base and J by 7 bases, with 10 bases between. The CDR3 covers 14 residues. CDR3 sequence (DNA): TGTGCCAGCAGCTTAGGAGCTTACGGTGAAAAACTGTTTTTT. Translation: CASSLGAYGEKLFF. The whole variable domain, filled in from reference TRBV7-2 and TRBJ1-4, reads GAGVSQSPSNKVTEKGKDVELRCDPISGHTALYWYRQSLGQGLEFLIYFQGNSAPDKSGLPSDRFSAERTGGSVSTLTIQRTQQEDSAVYLCASSLGAYGEKLFFGSGTQLSVL.

J is TRBJ1-4 and V is TRBV5-1; 7 bases are shared with TRBD1. This CDR3 contains 17 residues. The V gene end was trimmed by 4 bases and the J gene end by 4 bases; junction bases not matched to a gene: 13. Germline lookup yields CDR1 SGHRS and CDR2 YFSETQ. For the CDR3, the DNA is TGCGCCAGCAGCCCACACAGGGGTCGCCAGGGTAATGAAAAACTGTTTTTT. Translating it yields CASSPHRGRQGNEKLFF.

In this sample, this clone turned up once. The chain employs TRBV6-2 or TRBV6-3 and TRBJ1-2; no clear D. The CDR3 loop spans 14 amino acids. The germline V and J ends were trimmed by 2 bases and 4 bases, with 11 bases remaining between them. The V gene's germline CDR1 is MNHEY and CDR2 SVGEGT. CDR3 sequence reads: CASSYVISGYGYTF. The DNA for the CDR3 is TGTGCCAGCAGTTACGTGATTTCCGGCTATGGCTACACCTTC.

The chain joins TRBV6-5 to TRBJ1-1; 9 nucleotides agree with TRBD1. With V trimmed by 7 bases and J by 4 bases, 7 bases remained unmatched. CDR3 length equals 14 residues. In germline, CDR1 is MNHEY, CDR2 SVGAGI. CDR3 sequence reads: CASTLQGASTEAFF. DNA for the CDR3: TGTGCCAGCACCCTACAGGGGGCGAGCACTGAAGCTTTCTTT.

The chain employs TRBV6-4 and TRBJ2-3; TRBD1 is a possible D gene (8 bases). V was shortened by 6 bases and J by 6 bases, with 19 bases between the two germline ends. Germline-derived CDR1 and CDR2 are MRHNA and SNTAGT. The CDR3 runs to 15 residues. The DNA for the CDR3 is TGTGCCAGCAGGAGACAGGGGAGGGCGGTGGATACGCAGTATTTT. Translation: CASRRQGRAVDTQYF.